This record covers a single T cell receptor (beta chain). It was during active infection that Seattle patients were enrolled and then longitudinally followed. These data are taken from a study of blood T cell repertoires in COVID-19. Study overall: Whether acute or convalescent, the COVID-19 samples came from the United States, Italy and Spain.

Source study methods: Nucleated cell number was recorded as an estimate derived from reference gene primer amplification. Clones were read by immunoSEQ multiplex PCR, and TCRdb kept only the in-frame ones, dropping some. V and J calls and clone size follow that table, whereas D and trimming were derived from the DNA. The sample lists 75,000 to 95,000 clones; roughly nine tenths were seen once. V was pared by 7 bases and J by 4 bases, with 13 bases between. CDR3 size: 13 residues. CDR1 and CDR2 (germline): SNHLY, FYNNEI. This sequence joins TRBV2 and TRBJ1-2; a possible D gene is TRBD1 (5 bases). This receptor was obtained from a woman aged 60-75 years with COVID-19, enrolled during active disease. Sequenced sample: peripheral blood. CDR3 nucleotides: TGTGCCAGCATGGGGGGTATGGTCTATGGCTACACCTTC. This sequence encodes CASMGGMVYGYTF. The complete variable domain, with remaining parts taken from reference TRBV2 and TRBJ1-2, reads EPEVTQTPSHQVTQMGQEVILRCVPISNHLYFYWYRQILGQKVEFLVSFYNNEISEKSEIFDDQFSVERPDGSNFTLKIRSTKLEDSAMYFCASMGGMVYGYTFGSGTRLTVV.